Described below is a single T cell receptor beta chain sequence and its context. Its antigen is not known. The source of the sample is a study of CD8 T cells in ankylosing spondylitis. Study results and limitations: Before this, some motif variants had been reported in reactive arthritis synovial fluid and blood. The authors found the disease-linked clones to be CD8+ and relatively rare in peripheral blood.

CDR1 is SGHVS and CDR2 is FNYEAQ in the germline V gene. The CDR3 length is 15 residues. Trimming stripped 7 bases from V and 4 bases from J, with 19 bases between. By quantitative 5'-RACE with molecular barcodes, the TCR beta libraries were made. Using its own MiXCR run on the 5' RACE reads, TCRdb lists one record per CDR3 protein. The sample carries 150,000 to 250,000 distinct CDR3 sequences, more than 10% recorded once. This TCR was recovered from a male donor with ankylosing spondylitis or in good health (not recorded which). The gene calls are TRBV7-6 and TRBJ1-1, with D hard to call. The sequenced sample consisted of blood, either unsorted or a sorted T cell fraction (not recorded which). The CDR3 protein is CASNPPGSPGTEAFF. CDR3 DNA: TGTGCCAGCAACCCACCTGGATCGCCGGGCACTGAAGCTTTCTTT.